The sequence of this T cell receptor beta chain was determined in a study of Graves' ophthalmopathy and Graves' hyperthyroidism. Orbital computed tomography and thyroid ultrasound, along with TRAb, serum thyroxine and clinical symptoms, underpinned diagnosis. Amplification targeted the TCR beta CDR3 regions, with RNA transcripts as the source material. First-round RT-PCR relied on HTBI primers, and a second-round multiplex PCR came next. MiXCR, run by TCRdb on the multiplex PCR reads, gives a single entry per CDR3 protein. Altogether 450,000 or so distinct CDR3 sequences are present, roughly 14% being singletons, with the ten largest covering about 10%. Unmatched junction bases numbered 7, after V lost 5 bases and J lost 1 base. Germline V gene sequence: CDR1 SNHLY, CDR2 FYNNEI. CDR3 size: 16 residues. Many counts were recorded for this clonotype.

The chain is built from TRBV2 and TRBJ1-5; 8 nucleotides line up with TRBD1. Material for sequencing was blood. This TCR derives from a woman in her 30s with Graves' ophthalmopathy. The CDR3 reads CASSLRTGRSNQPQHF. The CDR3, as DNA: TGTGCCAGCAGTTTAAGGACAGGGAGGAGCAATCAGCCCCAGCATTTT. Together with reference TRBV2 and TRBJ1-5, the CDR3 gives the full variable domain: EPEVTQTPSHQVTQMGQEVILRCVPISNHLYFYWYRQILGQKVEFLVSFYNNEISEKSEIFDDQFSVERPDGSNFTLKIRSTKLEDSAMYFCASSLRTGRSNQPQHFGDGTRLSIL.